This T cell receptor beta chain appears in the sequencing data of a study of T-cell reconstitution after alpha-beta-depleted transplantation in children. Per germline, CDR1 KGHSH and CDR2 LQKENI. Trimming shortened V by 3 bases and J by 2 bases, and 11 bases separated the two germline ends. The CDR3 is made up of 14 amino acids. Using unique molecular identifiers, the investigators prepared the TCRbeta library. TCRdb re-analysed the PCR reads in MiXCR, keeping a single row per CDR3 protein. The sample lists 45,000 to 55,000 distinct CDR3 sequences; around 9% were seen once. V is TRBV18 and J is TRBJ2-7; the D is unclear. This sample comprised PBMCs, mostly from graft donor cells, obtained 60 days after TCRalphabeta/CD19-depleted stem cell transplant. This TCR came from a male patient between 2 and 10 years old who had a stem cell transplant for chronic granulomatous disease, so the T cells may come from the graft donor. CDR3 sequence: CASSPDPYTYEQYF. The CDR3, as DNA: TGTGCCAGCTCACCCGACCCCTACACCTACGAGCAGTACTTC.